This TCR beta chain comes out of a study of T cells in Graves' hyperthyroidism and ophthalmopathy. This clonotype appeared a few times. Its antigen remains unknown. Uncontrolled infection, other autoimmune disease, pregnancy or lactation disqualified patients from enrolment. In making diagnoses, clinical symptoms, serum thyroxine and TRAb, thyroid ultrasound and orbital computed tomography were all used. The TCR beta CDR3 regions underwent amplification using RNA transcripts as the source. A set of HTBI primers served as the primers for a first-round RT-PCR of the TCR CDR3. Via MiXCR, TCRdb re-called the multiplex PCR reads, giving one row per CDR3 protein. Of over 650,000 distinct CDR3 sequences listed, 45% are singletons. Findings of the study overall: By a 13 V-J model, ophthalmopathy was set apart from stable hyperthyroidism. Most thyroid clonotypes expanded above 0.001 appeared in blood too.

This sequence was found in an adult man with Graves' disease, either hyperthyroidism or ophthalmopathy (not recorded which). Sequencing was done on a sample of peripheral blood or thyroid tissue (not recorded which).

This chain's CDR3 is CASSGGPEDSYEQYF. The CDR3 region has the DNA TGTGCCAGTAGTGGCGGGCCGGAGGACTCCTACGAGCAGTACTTC. The chain carries TRBV19 and TRBJ2-7; a possible D gene is TRBD2 (5 bases). Germline V lookup: CDR1 LNHDA, CDR2 SQIVND (reference sequence). This CDR3 has 15 residues. V dropped 5 bases and J dropped 0 bases, with 14 bases sitting between them. Filled out from reference TRBV19 and TRBJ2-7, the complete variable domain reads DGGITQSPKYLFRKEGQNVTLSCEQNLNHDAMYWYRQDPGQGLRLIYYSQIVNDFQKGDIAEGYSVSREKKESFPLTVTSAQKNPTAFYLCASSGGPEDSYEQYFGPGTRLTVT.